Below, one T cell receptor beta chain is given with its context. V was cut by 7 bases and J by 3 bases, with 16 bases left in between. The CDR3 sequence is 15 residues long. CDR1 MNHEY and CDR2 SMNVEV come from the germline V gene (reference sequence). The data stem from a study of shared clonotypes between healthy human individuals. Method: immunoSEQ multiplex PCR; TCRdb's copy keeps in-frame clones and lacks some. The table includes about 2 million clones, over 85% detected once. The rearrangement uses TRBV27 and TRBJ2-1; no definite D call. Sequenced sample: naive CD4+ T cells sorted from blood. Subset specified: CD45RA+ positively selected. This TCR was recovered from a man in his late teens or twenties in good health. The CDR3 loop reads CASNPLPKDYNEQFF. In DNA, the CDR3 is TGTGCCAGCAACCCGTTACCTAAAGACTACAATGAGCAGTTCTTC.